Reported below is one T cell receptor beta chain. This sample was included in a study of blood T cell repertoires in COVID-19. About the research overall: Whether acute or convalescent, the COVID-19 samples came from the United States, Italy and Spain. PBMCs, B-cell-depleted T cells, or T cells provided the cDNA or gDNA that made up the material.

This CDR3 contains 15 residues. Germline V gene data show CDR1 as MNHEY and CDR2 as SVGAGI. V gave up 6 bases and J gave up 4 bases; unmatched junction bases: 5. Authors' data handling: Amplification of reference gene primers was used by the study to estimate nucleated cell counts. Repertoires were generated with immunoSEQ multiplex PCR, while TCRdb's copy carries only in-frame clones and drops some. V and J calls and clone size are copied from that table; D and trimming were computed from the DNA. In the table there are around 100,000 clones, approximately 86% of which are singletons. Sequenced material: peripheral blood. The rearrangement links TRBV6-5 to TRBJ2-3; 12 nucleotides align to TRBD2. The sequence was obtained from a man aged 45-60 years with active or convalescent COVID-19. CDR3 in DNA: TGTGCCAGCAGAACTAGCGGGGGGCACGCAGATACGCAGTATTTT. Its protein is CASRTSGGHADTQYF.